The 2 T cell receptor beta chains below all came from one sample that was sequenced in a study of shared clonotypes between healthy human individuals. Repertoires were generated with immunoSEQ multiplex PCR, while TCRdb's copy carries only in-frame clones and drops some. This table has about 730,000 clones, approximately 72% appearing once. The sequencing sample was made of memory CD4+ T cells sorted from blood. Subset given: CD45RA-negative fraction. The receptors were sampled from a woman younger than 45 in good health.

DNA for the CDR3: TGTGCCAGCCGATCCACCACAGGGAGGTCAGCCTACGAGCAGTACTTC. It specifies CASRSTTGRSAYEQYF. The rearrangement links TRBV28 to TRBJ2-7; D may match TRBD1 or TRBD2 (6 bases each). With 8 bases removed from V and 2 bases from J, the gap between germline ends came to 22 bases. Germline V gene data show CDR1 as MDHEN and CDR2 as SYDVKM. This CDR3 is 16 amino acids long.

In the case of this clone: Other DNA sequences in the same sample also yield this CDR3. The chain employs TRBV11-2 and TRBJ2-1; D is ambiguous. V lost 1 base to trimming and J lost 4 bases, with 5 bases between them. The CDR3 totals 13 residues. Germline V gene lookup returns CDR1 SGHAT and CDR2 FQNNGV. Here the CDR3 DNA reads TGTGCCAGCAGCTTAGCACTGTACAATGAGCAGTTCTTC. Protein: CASSLALYNEQFF.